The next 26 T cell receptor beta chains were all read from a single sample in a study of breast tumors, draining lymph nodes, adjacent tissues. The lymph nodes were axillary draining lymph nodes from breast cancer patients. One entry per CDR3 protein results from TCRdb running MiXCR on the multiplex PCR reads. Of approximately 230,000 distinct CDR3 sequences listed, approximately 36% are singletons. The source material was axillary lymph node tissue. The receptors originated from a female donor with breast cancer. Some clones in this sample may be carry-over from other donors' samples.

Many counts were recorded for this clonotype. The V gene is TRBV11-2, the J gene TRBJ2-7, with D maybe TRBD2 (7 bases). This CDR3 spans 16 amino acids. The V and J ends lost 7 bases and 3 bases respectively, with 22 bases between them. The germline V gene has CDR1 SGHAT and CDR2 FQNNGV. The CDR3 reads CASTPGGGGSSYEQYF. The CDR3 DNA reads TGTGCCAGCACCCCCGGTGGGGGCGGGAGTAGCTACGAGCAGTACTTC.

This clonotype has ten or more counts. This chain uses TRBV7-2 with TRBJ2-1, with 13 bases fitting TRBD2. CDR1 SGHTA and CDR2 FQGNSA come from the germline V gene. CDR3 size: 16 residues. V lost 1 base to trimming and J lost 13 bases; unmatched junction nucleotides: 10. In nucleotides, the CDR3 is TGTGCCAGCAGCTTAGGGGGACTAGCGGGGACCCTTATACAGTTCTTC. Translation: CASSLGGLAGTLIQFF.

Ten or more counts support this clonotype. V and J are TRBV30 and TRBJ2-1, with 11 bases identical to TRBD2. Germline CDR1 is GTSNPN and CDR2 is SVGIG (reference sequence). The CDR3 sequence is 15 residues long. V shed 3 bases and J 4 bases; nucleotides not matched to a gene: 5. The CDR3 DNA sequence: TGTGCCTGGAGAACCGGGACTAGCGGATACAATGAGCAGTTCTTC. Its translation is CAWRTGTSGYNEQFF.

This clonotype occurred a few times. The chain has TRBV19 and TRBJ2-1; TRBD2 aligns across 13 bases. Germline loops: CDR1 LNHDA, CDR2 SQIVND (reference sequence). The length of the CDR3 is 17 residues. The trim removed 5 bases at V and 9 bases at J, leaving 13 bases unmatched. CDR3 sequence (DNA): TGTGCCAGTAGTCTCCCCGCCGGGACTAGCGGGATCCGTGAGCAGTTCTTC. It encodes CASSLPAGTSGIREQFF.

This clonotype was observed many times. The CDR3 is CASSLSWRSYNEQFF. DNA for the CDR3: TGTGCCAGCAGCTTGTCGTGGAGGTCCTACAATGAGCAGTTCTTC. The chain joins TRBV5-6 to TRBJ2-1, with a tentative D call TRBD2 (5 bases). The germline CDR1 and CDR2 sequences are SGHDT and YYEEEE. This CDR3 is built from 15 residues. V was clipped by 1 base and J by 1 base, with 9 bases between them.

As concerns this clonotype: A much more abundant neighbour one base away suggests this may be a read error. The chain employs TRBV20-1 and TRBJ2-1, with 16 bases aligning to TRBD2. The ends lost 5 bases at V and 6 bases at J; junction bases unmatched: 4. This CDR3 spans 15 amino acids. The V gene's germline CDR1 is DFQATT and CDR2 SNEGSKA (reference sequence). The CDR3 DNA sequence: TGCAGTGCTGGGACTAGCGGGAGGGTCTCCAATGAGCAGTTCTTC. Protein sequence: CSAGTSGRVSNEQFF.

For the CDR3, the DNA is TGTGCTAGTGGTACACACCATCCCCCCCGGCAGGGGGCTACAGAGACCCAGTACTTC. It codes for CASGTHHPPRQGATETQYF. This rearrangement joins TRBV12-5 to TRBJ2-5; 8 bases align to TRBD1. Germline lookup yields CDR1 LGHNT and CDR2 FRNRAP. The V and J ends lost 5 bases and 4 bases, in that order; junction bases with no gene match: 21. The CDR3 sequence is 19 residues long.

The chain joins TRBV11-2 to TRBJ1-6, with D unresolved. The CDR3 runs to 13 residues. V lost 2 bases, J lost 5 bases, and 4 bases lay in between. The germline gives CDR1 SGHAT, CDR2 FQNNGV. The CDR3 loop reads CASSLKDNSPLHF. The CDR3 bases are TGTGCCAGCAGCTTAAAGGATAATTCACCCCTCCACTTT.

This clonotype was recorded many times. The rearrangement uses TRBV7-6 and TRBJ2-2; perhaps TRBD2 as D (6 bases). This CDR3 contains 14 residues. Germline CDR1 reads SGHVS; CDR2 reads FNYEAQ. V lost 6 bases and J 5 bases, leaving 13 bases between the germline ends. This CDR3 is CASSSEGFTGELFF. In nucleotides, the CDR3 is TGTGCCAGCAGTTCGGAGGGATTTACCGGGGAGCTGTTTTTT.

The genes are TRBV20-1 and TRBJ2-3; 11 positions agree with TRBD2. This CDR3 comprises 15 residues. V lost 7 bases, J lost 11 bases, and 17 bases stayed unmatched. Germline V lookup: CDR1 DFQATT, CDR2 SNEGSKA (reference sequence). CDR3 in DNA: TGCAGTGGAACGACATCTAGCGGGAGGAACTATGAGCAGTATTTT. It codes for CSGTTSSGRNYEQYF.

Comment on this clonotype: This may be a read error: a much more frequent sequence differs by one nucleotide. The genes are TRBV7-9 and TRBJ2-1; TRBD2 aligns across 7 bases. The length of the CDR3 is 16 residues. CDR1 is SEHNR and CDR2 is FQNEAQ in the germline V gene (reference sequence). CDR3 residues: CASSPGGSFSCNEQFF. The CDR3 DNA reads as TGTGCCAGCAGCCCCGGCGGGAGTTTCTCCTGCAATGAGCAGTTCTTC.

The table lists this clonotype with many counts. The rearrangement links TRBV20-1 to TRBJ1-2, with 12 bases lining up with TRBD1. J lost 8 bases, V lost 5 bases, and 9 bases had no gene match. Germline V gene lookup returns CDR1 DFQATT and CDR2 SNEGSKA (reference sequence). CDR3 size: 14 residues. The chain's CDR3 is CSAPRGQGARGYTF. CDR3 coding DNA: TGCAGTGCTCCCCGGGGACAGGGGGCGAGGGGCTACACCTTC.

This clonotype was seen at least ten times. The chain carries TRBV5-8 and TRBJ2-3; D is ambiguous. Trimming removed 2 bases at V and 6 bases at J, with 10 bases between. Germline assignment: CDR1 SGHTS and CDR2 YDEGEE. The CDR3 contains 13 residues. CDR3 loop: CASSFQQVDTQYF. Written as DNA, the CDR3 is TGTGCCAGCAGCTTTCAACAAGTGGATACGCAGTATTTT. Drawing the rest from reference TRBV5-8 and TRBJ2-3, the complete variable domain is EAGVTQSPTHLIKTRGQQATLRCSPISGHTSVYWYQQALGLGLQFLLWYDEGEERNRGNFPPRFSGRQFPNYSSELNVNALELEDSALYLCASSFQQVDTQYFGPGTRLTVL.

This clonotype was found many times. The chain joins TRBV2 to TRBJ2-1; 12 bases map to TRBD2. Trimming cost V 6 bases and J 8 bases; bases outside gene matches: 8. This CDR3 contains 15 residues. Germline CDR1 reads SNHLY; CDR2 reads FYNNEI. DNA for the CDR3: TGTGCCAGCAGCGAACTAGCGGGGGGTTTCGATGAGCAGTTCTTC. Translating it yields CASSELAGGFDEQFF.

This clonotype has a count of ten or more. The rearrangement uses TRBV12-5 and TRBJ2-7; 10 bases are a match to TRBD1. This CDR3 is 17 amino acids long. The germline gives CDR1 LGHNT, CDR2 FRNRAP. With 2 bases clipped from V and 4 bases from J, the junction kept 11 bases outside the gene matches. CDR3 protein: CASGLIFLDRGKYEQYF. The CDR3 nucleotides are TGTGCTAGTGGTTTGATCTTCTTGGACAGGGGGAAATACGAGCAGTACTTC.

This clonotype was picked up many times. This chain links TRBV30 with TRBJ2-3, with 9 nucleotides matching TRBD1. Trimming at V came to 2 bases and at J to 3 bases, leaving 6 bases not matched to a gene. Germline CDR1 reads GTSNPN; CDR2 reads SVGIG (reference sequence). The CDR3 totals 15 residues. CDR3 loop: CAWSPGQGSTDTQYF. For the CDR3, the DNA is TGTGCCTGGAGTCCCGGACAGGGGAGTACAGATACGCAGTATTTT.

This chain links TRBV6-5 with TRBJ2-1; 7 bases map to TRBD2. The CDR3 covers 12 residues. V dropped 6 bases and J dropped 8; count of bases not matched to a gene: 4. Germline-derived CDR1 and CDR2 are MNHEY and SVGAGI. CDR3: CASRRELYEQFF. The CDR3 DNA follows: TGTGCCAGCAGGCGGGAGTTGTATGAGCAGTTCTTC.

Of note for this clonotype: A much larger clone differs from this one at a single base, so this may be a read error. This sequence joins TRBV20-1 and TRBJ2-1; TRBD1 matches at 9 bases. V was clipped by 5 bases and J by 0 bases; unmatched bases: 14. Per germline, CDR1 DFQATT and CDR2 SNEGSKA (reference sequence). The CDR3 consists of 18 residues. CDR3 amino acids: CSAPSPGQGPFSYNEQFF. The CDR3 nucleotides read TGCAGTGCTCCCTCCCCGGGACAGGGACCATTCTCCTACAATGAGCAGTTCTTC.

There are many counts of this clonotype. The chain uses TRBV2 and TRBJ2-5, with 9 positions matching TRBD2. There are 18 residues in the CDR3. The V and J ends lost 7 bases and 0 bases, in that order; junction bases with no gene match: 15. CDR1 is SNHLY and CDR2 is FYNNEI in the germline V gene. The chain's CDR3 is CASTWSVAGASYQETQYF. The CDR3 coding sequence is TGTGCCAGCACTTGGTCGGTAGCGGGGGCCTCGTACCAAGAGACCCAGTACTTC.

Regarding this clonotype: Given the absence of the conserved phenylalanine or tryptophan at the CDR3 end, a read error is likely. The limits of the CDR3 on the DNA are not certain, so only TCRdb's listed CDR3 is given. The chain employs TRBV4-1 and TRBJ2-7; TRBD1, the D gene given by the table, was not confirmed from the DNA. The V gene's germline CDR1 is MGHRA and CDR2 YSYEKL. The CDR3 extends over 10 residues, inclusive of both ends. CDR3 sequence reads: CASSPPGRNY.

Worth noting for this clonotype: This may come from a read error, since a much larger clone is one base off. V is TRBV5-4 and J is TRBJ1-2; TRBD1 aligns across 12 bases. CDR1 and CDR2 (germline): SGHNT, YYREEE (reference sequence). V dropped 6 bases and J dropped 8; count of bases not matched to a gene: 11. This CDR3 contains 15 residues. The CDR3 protein is CASIGPGQGAQGYTF. The CDR3 DNA sequence: TGTGCCAGCATTGGGCCGGGACAGGGGGCGCAGGGCTACACCTTC.

With regard to this clonotype: The junction shows a germline mismatch at one end, possibly a read error. The chain recombines TRBV6-1 with TRBJ1-5; no clear D. Germline V gives CDR1 MNHNS, CDR2 SASEGT. The CDR3 consists of 15 residues. The CDR3 DNA is TGTGCCAGCAGTCAAGCGCGCAGTAGTTATCAGCCCCAGCATTTT. Translation gives CASSQARSSYQPQHF.

Comment on this clonotype: This may stem from a read error, because a much larger clone lies one nucleotide away. The rearrangement uses TRBV20-1 and TRBJ2-7; 7 bases are a match to TRBD2. Germline CDR1 DFQATT, CDR2 SNEGSKA (reference sequence). This CDR3 is built from 14 residues. Trimming at V came to 5 bases and at J to 6 bases, leaving 13 bases not matched to a gene. The CDR3 nucleotides are TGCAGTGCTTTATTTGGGAGGGGAGGCTCCGAGCAGTACTTC. Protein: CSALFGRGGSEQYF.

This clonotype occurred many times. The chain couples TRBV24-1 to TRBJ2-5, with 8 bases identical to TRBD2. Germline CDR1 is KGHDR and CDR2 is SFDVKD. The CDR3 contains 14 residues. V lost 12 bases, J lost 2 bases, and 10 bases stayed unmatched. CDR3 nucleotides: TGTGCCGCGTCTAGCGGGCGATTTCAAGAGACCCAGTACTTC. Its translation is CAASSGRFQETQYF.

In its sample, this clonotype was seen many times. V is TRBV7-8 and J is TRBJ1-2; weak D call: TRBD1 (5 bases). This CDR3 comprises 15 residues. Trimming stripped 5 bases from V and 0 bases from J, with 13 bases between. Per the germline V gene, CDR1 is SGHVS and CDR2 is FQNEAQ. CDR3 sequence: CASSMQGLANYGYTF. In DNA form, the CDR3 reads TGTGCCAGCAGCATGCAGGGTTTAGCTAACTATGGCTACACCTTC.

This clonotype was counted at least ten times. V usage is TRBV20-1 and J usage is TRBJ2-2; 10 nucleotides line up with TRBD2. With 0 bases clipped from V and 6 bases from J, the junction kept 4 bases outside the gene matches. CDR1 and CDR2 (germline): DFQATT, SNEGSKA (reference sequence). The CDR3 has 15 residues. This chain's CDR3 is CSARDTLAGAGELFF. DNA of the CDR3: TGCAGTGCTAGAGATACCCTAGCGGGAGCCGGGGAGCTGTTTTTT.